This T cell receptor beta chain appears in the sequencing data of a study of blood T cell repertoires in COVID-19. Trimming took 0 bases from V and 7 from J; bases not matched to a gene: 5. This CDR3 has 16 amino acids. Germline V gene data show CDR1 as SGHRS and CDR2 as YFSETQ. Repertoires were generated with immunoSEQ multiplex PCR, while TCRdb's copy carries only in-frame clones and drops some. In the table there are about 110,000 clones, around 68% of which are singletons. The chain employs TRBV5-1 and TRBJ2-1; the match to TRBD2 covers 12 bases. The sequencing input was peripheral blood. This TCR was sampled from a woman aged 60 to 75 with acute or convalescent COVID-19. This CDR3 reads CASSLELAGGGNEQFF. CDR3 DNA: TGCGCCAGCAGCTTGGAACTAGCGGGGGGTGGTAATGAGCAGTTCTTC.